This is a list of T cell receptor beta chains from one sample in a study of T cells expressing NK-cell markers. TCRdb reanalyzed the 5' RACE reads and collapses them to one entry per CDR3 protein, without DNA. The sample holds about 160,000 distinct CDR3 sequences. What was sequenced was blood T cells: a sorted CD56 or NKG2C T cell subset, CD4+ or CD8+ T cells, or bulk PBMC T cells (not recorded which). The origin of the receptors is a woman aged 18 to 75 in good health. The CDR3 runs from the conserved cysteine through the conserved F or W. Size is stated for part of the rows, as once, few or many counts, or as a class when the clone is expanded.

TRBJ1-1	NA	TRBV20-1	CSARDDGVPMNTEAFF
TRBJ2-7	NA	TRBV5-1	CASSRQGEFGSYEQYF
TRBJ2-5	NA	TRBV5-1	CASSLGYVRETQYF
TRBJ2-3	NA	TRBV7-2	CASSSGRLDTQYF
TRBJ2-2	NA	TRBV20-1	CSAHRGTSGITNTGELFF
TRBJ1-1	NA	TRBV5-1	CASSTYRGPKTEAFF
TRBJ2-1	NA	TRBV9	CASSVGAGTVGNEQFF
TRBJ2-5	NA	TRBV18	CASSPRDWEETQYF
TRBJ2-1	NA	TRBV5-1	CASSLVPTSEQFF
TRBJ2-1	NA	TRBV7-3	CASSSHRLAGAYNEQFF
TRBJ2-1	NA	TRBV24-1	CATSVINEQFF
TRBJ2-7	NA	TRBV3-1	CASSQDRGRAFRDEQYF
TRBJ2-7	NA	TRBV5-1	CASSGQGYEQYF
TRBJ2-7	NA	TRBV6-1	CASSGRRTGGAYEQYF
TRBJ2-2	NA	TRBV7-3	CASSKGAGGNTGELFF
TRBJ1-1	NA	TRBV20-1	CSAREWGISNTEAFF
TRBJ2-2	NA	TRBV24-1	CATSGMDRSTGELFF
TRBJ1-5	NA	TRBV5-1	CASSPGTSGGSNQPQHF
TRBJ1-1	NA	TRBV5-4	CASSIQGATEAFF
TRBJ1-5	NA	TRBV6-1	CASWAFYSNQPQHF
TRBJ1-2	NA	TRBV6-5	CASSYYVDRVYGYTF
TRBJ1-1	NA	TRBV19	CASSAPGPWYTEAFF
TRBJ2-7	NA	TRBV12-3/TRBV12-4	CASSLGTGGEQYF
TRBJ1-1	NA	TRBV27	CASSLSTGGNTEAFF
TRBJ2-4	NA	TRBV20-1	CSATGQALAKNIQYF
TRBJ2-7	NA	TRBV20-1	CSARDRWGFNEQYF
TRBJ1-1	NA	TRBV5-1	CASSEQSGGYTEAFF
TRBJ1-5	NA	TRBV7-6	CASSLFGGQSNQPQHF
TRBJ2-7	NA	TRBV20-1	CSASPPGLPEQYF
TRBJ1-6	NA	TRBV15	CATSRDSNSPLHF
TRBJ2-7	NA	TRBV5-1	CASSFRQGEYEQYF
TRBJ2-3	NA	TRBV20-1	CSGGGSSTDTQYF
TRBJ2-3	NA	TRBV3-1	CASSPWLAGGADTQYF
TRBJ1-3	NA	TRBV3-1	CASSQRGTGNTIYF
TRBJ2-7	NA	TRBV5-1	CASSLGHVDSSYEQYF
TRBJ2-1	NA	TRBV5-8	CASSERLAGVLRFF
TRBJ2-6	NA	TRBV12-3/TRBV12-4	CASSSSTDSGANVLTF
TRBJ2-5	NA	TRBV6-5	CASSYDRGRGETQYF
TRBJ2-5	NA	TRBV25-1	CASSDTLYQETQYF
TRBJ1-2	NA	TRBV9	CASSRRVGGYTF
TRBJ2-6	NA	TRBV27	CATSSVGSGANVLTF
TRBJ2-1	NA	TRBV7-8	CASGRPGGEQFF
TRBJ1-5	NA	TRBV5-1	CASSLSAGPLSNQPQHF
TRBJ2-5	NA	TRBV15	CATSRDYIWVQGAGETQYF
TRBJ2-7	NA	TRBV5-1	CASSLRGTSGSRSYEQYF
TRBJ1-1	NA	TRBV12-3/TRBV12-4	CASSRQGTNTEAFF
TRBJ2-2	NA	TRBV14	CASSLDRAGELFF
TRBJ1-1	NA	TRBV29-1	CSVGMASLGTEAFF
TRBJ2-3	NA	TRBV5-1	CASSSGDLGSTDTQYF
TRBJ2-7	NA	TRBV7-9	CASSLTSGRAAYF
TRBJ2-1	NA	TRBV29-1	CSRTSGKYNEQFF
TRBJ1-1	NA	TRBV7-3	CASSLTLGTEAFF
TRBJ2-2	NA	TRBV2	CASTRGQSTGELFF
TRBJ2-2	NA	TRBV28	CASRRQGLRTGELFF
TRBJ2-7	large	TRBV5-1	CASSLAGTSGGAYEQYF
TRBJ1-5	NA	TRBV19	CASRGTGSRNQPQHF
TRBJ1-5	NA	TRBV20-1	CSARDSGGQPQHF